The T cell receptor (beta chain) described here comes from a study of beta chain features in type 1 diabetes. Study-wide points: Type 1 diabetes patients had TCRB CDR3s that were shorter (moderately but significantly so) in all four CD4+ subsets.

V lost 5 bases and J lost 1, with 9 bases in between. Germline lookup yields CDR1 GTSNPN and CDR2 SVGIG (reference sequence). This CDR3 comprises 14 residues. The sequenced template was cDNA made from the entire isolated RNA. Method: immunoSEQ multiplex PCR; TCRdb's copy keeps in-frame clones and lacks some. The sample contains hundreds of thousands of clones, over 10% of which appear only once. This clone was observed a few times. What it binds is not known. This TCR came from a man younger than 30 with type 1 diabetes. The gene calls are TRBV30 and TRBJ2-6; the D gene is possibly TRBD1 (5 bases). Sequenced: naive CD4+ T cells from blood. The CDR3 here is CAWARESGANVLTF. The CDR3 DNA is TGTGCCTGGGCCAGGGAATCTGGGGCCAACGTCCTGACTTTC.